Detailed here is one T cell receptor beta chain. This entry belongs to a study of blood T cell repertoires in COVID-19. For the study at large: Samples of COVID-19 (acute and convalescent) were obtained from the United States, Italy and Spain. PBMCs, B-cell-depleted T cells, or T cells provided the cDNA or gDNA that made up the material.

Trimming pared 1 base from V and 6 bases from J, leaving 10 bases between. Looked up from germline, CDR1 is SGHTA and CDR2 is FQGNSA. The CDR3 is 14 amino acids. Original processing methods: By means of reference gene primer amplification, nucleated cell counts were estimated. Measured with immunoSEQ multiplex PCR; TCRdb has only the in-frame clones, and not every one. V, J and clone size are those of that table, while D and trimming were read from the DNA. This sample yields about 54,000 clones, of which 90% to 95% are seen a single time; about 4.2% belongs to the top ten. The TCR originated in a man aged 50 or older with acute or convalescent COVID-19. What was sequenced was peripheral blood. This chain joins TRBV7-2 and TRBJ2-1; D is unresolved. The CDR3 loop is CASSLEVSSNEQFF. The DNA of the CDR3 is TGTGCCAGCAGCTTAGAGGTTAGCTCCAATGAGCAGTTCTTC.